One sample yielded the 9 T cell receptor beta chains listed below, sequenced in a study of blood T cell repertoires in COVID-19. The repertoire was sequenced with immunoSEQ multiplex PCR; TCRdb's copy has only in-frame clones and lacks some. In the table there are over 200,000 clones, around four fifths of which are singletons. The sequenced material came from peripheral blood. All receptors derive from a man between 40 and 49 years old with active or convalescent COVID-19.

This chain joins TRBV27 and TRBJ2-4, with TRBD1 as a possible D gene (5 bases). In germline, CDR1 is MNHEY, CDR2 SMNVEV (reference sequence). The V and J ends lost 10 bases and 0 bases respectively, with 13 bases between them. This CDR3 has 14 residues. Written as DNA, the CDR3 is TGTGCCAAAACAGGTCGCGGAGCCAAAAACATTCAGTACTTC. It translates to CAKTGRGAKNIQYF.

The chain joins TRBV6-5 to TRBJ1-2; D might be TRBD1 (5 bases). Germline V gene data show CDR1 as MNHEY and CDR2 as SVGAGI. V lost 6 bases to trimming and J lost 8 bases, with 16 bases between them. This CDR3 spans 13 amino acids. The CDR3 nucleotides are TGTGCCAGCAGCCTCGACAGTCTCACGGGCTACACCTTC. Translation: CASSLDSLTGYTF.

The chain has TRBV2 and TRBJ2-5; tentative D call: TRBD2 (6 bases). This CDR3 comprises 15 residues. CDR1 SNHLY and CDR2 FYNNEI come from the germline V gene. V was clipped by 2 bases and J by 4 bases, with 14 bases between them. CDR3 nucleotide sequence: TGTGCCAGCAGTGAACCGGGACTGAGCCGAGAGACCCAGTACTTC. It is translated as CASSEPGLSRETQYF.

V is TRBV7-9 and J is TRBJ2-7, with 8 positions matching TRBD1. From germline, CDR1 is SEHNR and CDR2 FQNEAQ (reference sequence). The junction had 3 bases not matched to a gene; V was cut back by 5 bases and J by 0 bases. The CDR3 totals 14 residues. The CDR3 spells CASSDRGFSYEQYF. CDR3 coding DNA: TGTGCCAGCAGCGACAGGGGATTCTCCTACGAGCAGTACTTC. The whole variable domain, filled in from reference TRBV7-9 and TRBJ2-7, reads DTGVSQNPRHKITKRGQNVTFRCDPISEHNRLYWYRQTLGQGPEFLTYFQNEAQLEKSRLLSDRFSAERPKGSFSTLEIQRTEQGDSAMYLCASSDRGFSYEQYFGPGTRLTVT.

The sample holds a few counts of this clone. V gene TRBV3-1 (or the pseudogene TRBV3-2) combines with J gene TRBJ2-7; the D gene is possibly TRBD2 (5 bases). Germline V lookup: CDR1 LGHDT, CDR2 YNNKEL (reference sequence). The length of the CDR3 is 14 residues. Deletions cut 4 bases from V and 3 bases from J, with 13 bases between. This CDR3 reads CASSPSGSHYEQYF. CDR3 DNA: TGTGCCAGCAGCCCGAGCGGCTCACACTACGAGCAGTACTTC.

The rearrangement links TRBV7-9 to TRBJ2-7; TRBD1 matches at 9 bases. Trimming removed 5 bases from V and 6 bases from J; junction bases left unmatched: 8. The CDR3 contains 14 residues. Per the germline V gene, CDR1 is SEHNR and CDR2 is FQNEAQ (reference sequence). The CDR3 bases are TGTGCCAGCAGCACGGACAGGGGATCGATCGAGCAGTACTTC. Translated: CASSTDRGSIEQYF.

The genes are TRBV5-5 and TRBJ2-7; 9 nucleotides agree with TRBD1. J gave up 3 bases and V 3 bases, and 1 base lay outside the gene matches. The germline V gene has CDR1 SGHKS and CDR2 YYEKEE (reference sequence). This CDR3 region has 13 residues. CDR3 sequence: CASSWGQGYEQYF. The CDR3 region has the DNA TGTGCCAGCAGCTGGGGACAGGGCTACGAGCAGTACTTC.

The chain has TRBV6-2 or TRBV6-3 and TRBJ1-2, with D possibly being TRBD1 (6 bases). The CDR3 spans 15 residues. V gave up 4 bases and J gave up 4 bases, with 16 bases separating them. CDR1 is MNHEY and CDR2 is SVGEGT in the germline V gene. In DNA, the CDR3 is TGTGCCAGCAGTTCCAAGGACAGTCTGGGCTATGGCTACACCTTC. Translating it yields CASSSKDSLGYGYTF.

The chain uses TRBV6-2 or TRBV6-3 and TRBJ2-1; possibly TRBD1 for D (5 bases). V lost 5 bases and J 8 bases, leaving 7 bases between the germline ends. The germline CDR1 and CDR2 sequences are MNHEY and SVGEGT. This CDR3 has 11 amino acids. As DNA, the CDR3 is TGTGCCAGCAGTGACAGAGATGAGCAGTTCTTC. Translated: CASSDRDEQFF.